This entry lists 27 T cell receptor beta chains sequenced from one sample in a study of graft-versus-host responses after intestinal transplantation (dated by TCRdb to the early 2020s). Libraries were constructed by the immunoSEQ multiplex PCR assay. This is the immuneACCESS table as TCRdb keeps it, with only in-frame sequences that have V and J called. A part of the clones is gone; compared with another copy, unresolved V genes explain less than half, and the rest is unexplained. The sample table contains under 45,000 clones; only one count was recorded for roughly 93% of them. Roughly 4% of the sample is in the top ten clones. Sequencing was performed on PBMCs, taken approximately 100 weeks after intestinal transplantation. The source of these receptors is a human patient who received an intestinal transplant, so some T cells may come from the graft donor.

In DNA form, the CDR3 reads TGTGCCAGCAGCCAAGAGGGTAGCGGGGGGACCTACAATGAGCAGTTCTTC. As protein: CASSQEGSGGTYNEQFF. This sequence joins TRBV4-2 and TRBJ2-1, with 10 bases matching TRBD2. The CDR3 runs to 17 residues. Germline CDR1 is LGHNA and CDR2 is YNFKEQ. With 0 bases clipped from V and 2 bases from J, the junction kept 4 bases outside the gene matches.

The CDR3 DNA reads TGCGCCAGCAGCTTGGGCGGGGAAAAGACCCAGTACTTC. It encodes CASSLGGEKTQYF. V is TRBV5-1 and J is TRBJ2-5, with a possible D match to TRBD2 (6 bases). CDR1 and CDR2 (germline): SGHRS, YFSETQ. The CDR3 covers 13 residues. With 0 bases removed from V and 6 bases from J, the gap between germline ends came to 9 bases.

The rearrangement uses TRBV7-2 and TRBJ2-7; D is undetermined. V shed 2 bases and J shed 4 bases, with 3 bases lying between them. Per germline, CDR1 SGHTA and CDR2 FQGNSA. This CDR3 contains 11 residues. CDR3: CASSLYYEQYF. DNA for the CDR3: TGTGCCAGCAGCTTATATTACGAGCAGTACTTC.

The chain combines TRBV2 with TRBJ2-3; D is perhaps TRBD1 or TRBD2 (6 bases each). The germline V gene encodes CDR1 SNHLY and CDR2 FYNNEI. The CDR3 contains 18 residues. With 1 base removed from V and 0 bases from J, the gap between germline ends came to 17 bases. CDR3 in amino acids: CASSEEWGAPSSTDTQYF. DNA for the CDR3: TGTGCCAGCAGTGAAGAGTGGGGGGCCCCTTCAAGCACAGATACGCAGTATTTT.

This chain connects TRBV6-5 to TRBJ2-5; 11 bases line up with TRBD1. Germline V gives CDR1 MNHEY, CDR2 SVGAGI. CDR3 length: 16 amino acids. V shed 2 bases and J 5 bases; nucleotides not matched to a gene: 7. The CDR3 DNA sequence: TGTGCCAGCAGTTACATTGGACAGGGGGCGCGGGAGACCCAGTACTTC. Protein sequence: CASSYIGQGARETQYF.

The chain joins TRBV6-5 to TRBJ2-7; D is unclear. CDR1 MNHEY and CDR2 SVGAGI come from the germline V gene. The CDR3 has 11 residues. V lost 5 bases and J 9 bases, leaving 11 bases between the germline ends. CDR3 in amino acids: CASSETLTQYF. CDR3 DNA: TGTGCCAGCAGTGAGACCCTGACGCAGTACTTC.

The V gene is TRBV5-1, the J gene TRBJ2-3, with 11 bases fitting TRBD2. The CDR3 extends over 17 amino acids. CDR1 and CDR2 from the germline V gene are SGHRS and YFSETQ. Trimming cost V 0 bases and J 1 base; bases outside gene matches: 4. In nucleotides, the CDR3 is TGCGCCAGCAGCTTGGAACTAGCGGGAGTAGGCACAGATACGCAGTATTTT. Residues: CASSLELAGVGTDTQYF. The full variable domain, in which reference TRBV5-1 and TRBJ2-3 provide the parts outside the CDR3, is KAGVTQTPRYLIKTRGQQVTLSCSPISGHRSVSWYQQTPGQGLQFLFEYFSETQRNKGNFPGRFSGRQFSNSRSEMNVSTLELGDSALYLCASSLELAGVGTDTQYFGPGTRLTVL.

V gene TRBV2 combines with J gene TRBJ2-2; weak D call: TRBD2 (5 bases). Germline V lookup: CDR1 SNHLY, CDR2 FYNNEI. The CDR3 length is 14 residues. Trimming took off 9 bases at V and 2 bases at J, with 13 bases between the two ends. The CDR3 loop is CASTPRDNTGELFF. CDR3 coding DNA: TGTGCCAGTACCCCCCGGGATAACACCGGGGAGCTGTTTTTT.

This chain uses TRBV18 with TRBJ1-3; D is perhaps TRBD1 (6 bases). The CDR3 extends over 15 amino acids. CDR1 and CDR2 from the germline V gene are KGHSH and LQKENI. V gave up 6 bases and J gave up 3 bases, with 15 bases separating them. CDR3 nucleotide sequence: TGTGCCAGCTCCCCGTACAGGGAAGGTGGAAACACCATATATTTT. As protein: CASSPYREGGNTIYF.

The V gene is TRBV27, the J gene TRBJ1-2; D gene uncertain. V was shortened by 6 bases and J by 6 bases, with 14 bases between the two germline ends. Germline assignment: CDR1 MNHEY and CDR2 SMNVEV (reference sequence). The CDR3 loop spans 13 amino acids. The CDR3 sequence: CASRRYSENGYTF. CDR3 DNA: TGTGCCAGCAGGAGGTACAGCGAGAATGGCTACACCTTC.

The chain carries TRBV15 and TRBJ2-5; 12 nucleotides agree with TRBD2. This CDR3 spans 16 amino acids. The germline V gene encodes CDR1 LNHNV and CDR2 YYDKDF (reference sequence). Unmatched junction bases numbered 5, after V lost 5 bases and J lost 1 base. CDR3: CATSVLLAGGQETQYF. Here the CDR3 DNA reads TGTGCCACCAGCGTACTACTAGCGGGGGGCCAAGAGACCCAGTACTTC.

The chain is built from TRBV4-1 and TRBJ2-1, with D hard to call. The CDR3 spans 17 residues. V was cut by 2 bases and J by 0 bases, with 14 bases left in between. Germline CDR1 MGHRA, CDR2 YSYEKL. As DNA, the CDR3 is TGCGCCAGCAGCCAAACGCCTGACTTGAGCTCCTACAATGAGCAGTTCTTC. This gives the protein CASSQTPDLSSYNEQFF.

This clone was seen a few times. The rearrangement joins TRBV10-2 to TRBJ2-7, with TRBD1 matching over 8 bases. The CDR3 length is 13 residues. With 2 bases clipped from V and 5 bases from J, the junction kept 2 bases outside the gene matches. Germline-derived CDR1 and CDR2 are WSHSY and SAAADI. The CDR3 region has the DNA TGCGCCAGCAGTGAGGGGACAGGCGACGAGCAGTACTTC. Protein product: CASSEGTGDEQYF.

J is TRBJ2-5 and V is TRBV5-1; a weak D match, TRBD2 (5 bases). The CDR3 is 15 residues long. The germline V gene encodes CDR1 SGHRS and CDR2 YFSETQ. The ends were cut back, 0 bases at V and 5 bases at J, with 14 bases in the middle. CDR3 DNA sequence: TGCGCCAGCAGCTTGGCCGGGGTCGCCCCGGAGACCCAGTACTTC. Translating it yields CASSLAGVAPETQYF.

The genes are TRBV5-5 and TRBJ1-2, with D possibly matching TRBD1 (6 bases). CDR1 and CDR2 from the germline V gene are SGHKS and YYEKEE (reference sequence). The CDR3 has 15 residues. Trimming removed 1 base from V and 8 bases from J, with 18 bases in between. For the CDR3, the DNA is TGTGCCAGCAGCTTGATCACAGGGAAGGTGGACGGCTACACCTTC. This encodes CASSLITGKVDGYTF.

The chain is built from TRBV9 and TRBJ2-2, with D unresolved. The CDR3 runs to 13 residues. Germline V gives CDR1 SGDLS, CDR2 YYNGEE. Trimming pared 2 bases from V and 5 bases from J, leaving 7 bases between. The CDR3: CASSVGLTGELFF. The CDR3 bases are TGTGCCAGCAGCGTGGGTCTAACCGGGGAGCTGTTTTTT.

The chain employs TRBV27 and TRBJ2-1; D remains unclear. CDR1 and CDR2 (germline): MNHEY, SMNVEV (reference sequence). The length of the CDR3 is 12 residues. Deletions cut 6 bases from V and 9 bases from J, with 12 bases between. The CDR3 coding sequence is TGTGCCAGCAGATCATCATCGCCTGAGCAGTTCTTC. Translating gives CASRSSSPEQFF.

The J gene is TRBJ1-1, the V gene TRBV27; 9 bases align to TRBD1. Germline loops: CDR1 MNHEY, CDR2 SMNVEV (reference sequence). V shed 4 bases, J shed 5 bases, and the junction held 8 bases outside the gene matches. The CDR3 runs 15 residues. CDR3 sequence: CASSWGDRVSTEAFF. The CDR3 DNA reads as TGTGCCAGCAGTTGGGGGGACAGGGTTTCGACTGAAGCTTTCTTT.

This chain joins TRBV11-2 and TRBJ2-5; either TRBD1 or TRBD2 may fit D (5 bases each). Germline V CDR1 and CDR2: SGHAT, FQNNGV. The CDR3 length is 15 residues. V lost 0 bases and J lost 7, with 15 bases in between. Here the CDR3 DNA reads TGTGCCAGCAGCTTAGATCTAGCAAGGGACGGGACCCAGTACTTC. It is translated as CASSLDLARDGTQYF.

V gene TRBV27 combines with J gene TRBJ1-4, with D possibly TRBD1 on 5 matching bases. V was clipped by 0 bases and J by 7 bases, with 15 bases between them. Germline V lookup: CDR1 MNHEY, CDR2 SMNVEV (reference sequence). The length of the CDR3 is 16 residues. CDR3 protein: CASSLSRQTRGEKLFF. The DNA for the CDR3 is TGTGCCAGCAGTTTATCAAGGCAGACAAGGGGTGAAAAACTGTTTTTT.

The CDR3 is CASRPGQARYYGYTF. The CDR3 DNA is TGCGCCAGCAGACCCGGACAGGCAAGATACTATGGCTACACCTTC. This chain connects TRBV10-2 to TRBJ1-2, with 7 nucleotides matching TRBD1. The CDR3 is 15 amino acids. CDR1 and CDR2 from the germline V gene are WSHSY and SAAADI. Trimming cost V 6 bases and J 3 bases; bases outside gene matches: 10.

The chain joins TRBV9 to TRBJ2-3; D is ambiguous. The CDR3 loop spans 13 amino acids. Germline-derived CDR1 and CDR2 are SGDLS and YYNGEE. V dropped 0 bases and J dropped 6 bases, with 8 bases sitting between them. The CDR3 loop is CASSVAGRDTQYF. The CDR3 DNA follows: TGTGCCAGCAGCGTAGCCGGGCGGGATACGCAGTATTTT.

The chain has TRBV7-2 and TRBJ2-3, with D hard to call. The germline gives CDR1 SGHTA, CDR2 FQGNSA. The V end was cut by 3 bases, the J end by 5 bases, with 9 bases between. The CDR3 is 13 residues long. CDR3 residues: CASSFLTVDTQYF. The CDR3 nucleotides read TGTGCCAGCAGCTTTCTGACTGTAGATACGCAGTATTTT.

The chain is built from TRBV6-1 and TRBJ1-2, with D possibly matching TRBD1 (6 bases). Trimming took off 8 bases at V and 1 base at J, with 17 bases between the two ends. Germline V gene data show CDR1 as MNHNS and CDR2 as SASEGT. The CDR3 is made up of 15 amino acids. Written as DNA, the CDR3 is TGTGCCAGCCATCCTCGGGGGACAAGTAACTATGGCTACACCTTC. This sequence encodes CASHPRGTSNYGYTF.

The chain recombines TRBV9 with TRBJ2-3; 8 bases line up with TRBD2. There are 16 residues in the CDR3. The V and J ends lost 0 bases and 0 bases, in that order; junction bases with no gene match: 3. CDR1 SGDLS and CDR2 YYNGEE come from the germline V gene. The CDR3 DNA sequence: TGTGCCAGCAGCGTAGGTGCTAGCGGGAGCACAGATACGCAGTATTTT. Translated, it gives CASSVGASGSTDTQYF.

This sequence joins TRBV6-6 and TRBJ1-6; D uncertain. The CDR3 runs 12 residues. The germline V gene has CDR1 MNHNY and CDR2 SVGAGI (reference sequence). V dropped 6 bases and J dropped 7 bases, with 7 bases sitting between them. The DNA for the CDR3 is TGTGCCAGCAGCTTAGAAAATTCACCCCTCCACTTT. Translated, it gives CASSLENSPLHF.

DNA for the CDR3: TGTGCCAGCAGTGACCGGCTAGCGGGGGAGGTTCTGGAGGCCCAGTACTTC. It is translated as CASSDRLAGEVLEAQYF. The genes are TRBV2 and TRBJ2-5; TRBD2 matches at 10 bases. There are 17 residues in the CDR3. V shed 3 bases and J 9 bases; nucleotides not matched to a gene: 16. Germline assignment: CDR1 SNHLY and CDR2 FYNNEI.